These T cell receptor beta chains were read from a single sample in a study of blood T cell repertoires in COVID-19. This table comes from immunoSEQ multiplex PCR, and its TCRdb copy is limited to in-frame clones, with some not included. The profile covers under 300,000 clones, with roughly 80% appearing a single time and around 3.4% taken by the ten largest. The sequencing input was peripheral blood. All receptors come from a woman younger than 30 with acute or convalescent COVID-19. The CDR3 runs from the conserved cysteine through the conserved F or W. The D gene is left open where the match is weak. Not every row has a clone size; where given, it reads once, few, many or a size class.

d_gene: NA; abundance: NA; j_gene: TRBJ2-1; v_gene: TRBV30; CDR3nt: TGTGCCACAGAGCGGACCCACTCCTACAATGAGCAGTTCTTC; CDR3aa: CATERTHSYNEQFF
d_gene: TRBD1; abundance: NA; j_gene: TRBJ1-1; v_gene: TRBV10-1; CDR3nt: TGCGCCAGCAAGGCCCCCAAGTTGGAGGGGGCTAGGGCTGAAGCTTTCTTT; CDR3aa: CASKAPKLEGARAEAFF
d_gene: NA; abundance: NA; j_gene: TRBJ1-1; v_gene: TRBV28; CDR3nt: TGTGCCAGCAGTTTTGGCCGGGTGAACACTGAAGCTTTCTTT; CDR3aa: CASSFGRVNTEAFF
d_gene: NA; abundance: NA; j_gene: TRBJ2-4; v_gene: TRBV9; CDR3nt: TGTGCCAGCAGCGAAGGGGTTCCGGGCAGGGTGAACTTC; CDR3aa: CASSEGVPGRVNF
d_gene: TRBD1; abundance: NA; j_gene: TRBJ1-6; v_gene: TRBV6-4; CDR3nt: TGTGCCAGCAGCTCCGGGACAGGAGGGCATTCACCCCTCCACTTT; CDR3aa: CASSSGTGGHSPLHF
d_gene: NA; abundance: NA; j_gene: TRBJ2-1; v_gene: TRBV5-1; CDR3nt: TGCGCCAGCAGCTTGATCGTAGCGGCGAATGAGCAGTTCTTC; CDR3aa: CASSLIVAANEQFF
d_gene: NA; abundance: NA; j_gene: TRBJ1-2; v_gene: TRBV28; CDR3nt: TGTGCCAGCACCTCGGGAACAGATTATGGCTACACCTTC; CDR3aa: CASTSGTDYGYTF
d_gene: TRBD2; abundance: NA; j_gene: TRBJ2-1; v_gene: TRBV6-6; CDR3nt: TGTGCCAGCAGTCGACTAGCGGGAGCGGCCTACAATGAGCAGTTCTTC; CDR3aa: CASSRLAGAAYNEQFF
d_gene: NA; abundance: NA; j_gene: TRBJ1-1; v_gene: TRBV2; CDR3nt: TGTGCCAGCAGACAGGGAGCTTCGACTGAAGCTTTCTTT; CDR3aa: CASRQGASTEAFF
d_gene: TRBD2; abundance: NA; j_gene: TRBJ2-3; v_gene: TRBV9; CDR3nt: TGTGCCAGCAGCGGACTAGCGGGAGCGACAGATACGCAGTATTTT; CDR3aa: CASSGLAGATDTQYF
d_gene: TRBD1; abundance: NA; j_gene: TRBJ1-5; v_gene: TRBV7-2; CDR3nt: TGTGCCAGCAGTCAGGGGGCAGGGCAGCCCCAGCATTTT; CDR3aa: CASSQGAGQPQHF
d_gene: NA; abundance: once; j_gene: TRBJ2-1; v_gene: TRBV10-3; CDR3nt: TGTGCCATCAGTGAGTCGAAGTTGCGAGTTACCAACAATGAGCAGTTCTTC; CDR3aa: CAISESKLRVTNNEQFF
d_gene: NA; abundance: few; j_gene: TRBJ1-1; v_gene: TRBV27; CDR3nt: TGTGCCAGCAGTCCAACAGTGAACACTGAAGCTTTCTTT; CDR3aa: CASSPTVNTEAFF
d_gene: TRBD2; abundance: few; j_gene: TRBJ2-1; v_gene: TRBV11-1; CDR3nt: TGTGCCAGCAGCCCCGTCGGGGGGGCATCGGCTCCGGTCTTC; CDR3aa: CASSPVGGASAPVF
d_gene: NA; abundance: NA; j_gene: TRBJ2-7; v_gene: TRBV12-3/TRBV12-4; CDR3nt: TGTGCCAGCAGTTTGACGGGAGTGCGCGAGCAGTACTTC; CDR3aa: CASSLTGVREQYF
d_gene: NA; abundance: NA; j_gene: TRBJ2-3; v_gene: TRBV19; CDR3nt: TGTGCCAGTAGTAAGGGACTTCGCACAGATACGCAGTATTTT; CDR3aa: CASSKGLRTDTQYF
d_gene: NA; abundance: few; j_gene: TRBJ1-4; v_gene: TRBV28; CDR3nt: TGTGCCAGCAGTTTTCGAGACAGGCTCGAAAAACTGTTTTTT; CDR3aa: CASSFRDRLEKLFF
d_gene: NA; abundance: NA; j_gene: TRBJ2-7; v_gene: TRBV5-1; CDR3nt: TGCGCCAGCACAGCCGGCTCGAGGTCCTACGAGCAGTACTTC; CDR3aa: CASTAGSRSYEQYF
d_gene: NA; abundance: NA; j_gene: TRBJ1-5; v_gene: TRBV11-1; CDR3nt: TGTGCCAGCAGCTCGGCGGTTGTCCGTCATCAGCCCCAGCATTTT; CDR3aa: CASSSAVVRHQPQHF
d_gene: TRBD2; abundance: NA; j_gene: TRBJ2-3; v_gene: TRBV3-1/TRBV3-2; CDR3nt: TGTGCCAGCAGCCCCCGGTTAACTAGCGGGAGTGGGGCCAGCACAGATACGCAGTATTTT; CDR3aa: CASSPRLTSGSGASTDTQYF
d_gene: TRBD1; abundance: NA; j_gene: TRBJ1-4; v_gene: TRBV5-6; CDR3nt: TGTGCCAGCAGCCAACAGGGGGCCGAGGAAAAACTGTTTTTT; CDR3aa: CASSQQGAEEKLFF
d_gene: NA; abundance: NA; j_gene: TRBJ2-2; v_gene: TRBV25-1; CDR3nt: TGTGCCAGCAGTGAATGGCCACGGGGCACCGGGGAGCTGTTTTTT; CDR3aa: CASSEWPRGTGELFF
d_gene: NA; abundance: few; j_gene: TRBJ2-3; v_gene: TRBV19; CDR3nt: TGTGCCAGTAGCCTTAGACTCTCTGTAAGCACAGATACGCAGTATTTT; CDR3aa: CASSLRLSVSTDTQYF
d_gene: NA; abundance: NA; j_gene: TRBJ1-5; v_gene: TRBV7-8; CDR3nt: TGTGCCAGCAGCTTACACAGGGCCGACCAGCCCCAGCATTTT; CDR3aa: CASSLHRADQPQHF
d_gene: TRBD1; abundance: few; j_gene: TRBJ1-1; v_gene: TRBV27; CDR3nt: TGTGCCAGCAGTTGGGGACAGAGGAACACTGAAGCTTTCTTT; CDR3aa: CASSWGQRNTEAFF
d_gene: NA; abundance: NA; j_gene: TRBJ1-2; v_gene: TRBV3-1/TRBV3-2; CDR3nt: TGTGCCAGCAGCCAATCGGACAGACCTCAATGGGACTATGGCTACACCTTC; CDR3aa: CASSQSDRPQWDYGYTF
d_gene: NA; abundance: NA; j_gene: TRBJ1-5; v_gene: TRBV27; CDR3nt: TGTGCCAGCAGTCCGAGAACGGGACCCACGCGGGAGGGCAATCAGCCCCAGCATTTT; CDR3aa: CASSPRTGPTREGNQPQHF
d_gene: NA; abundance: NA; j_gene: TRBJ2-2; v_gene: TRBV6-4; CDR3nt: TGTGCCAGCAGTGCGGGACAGAACACCGGGGAGCTGTTTTTT; CDR3aa: CASSAGQNTGELFF
d_gene: TRBD1; abundance: NA; j_gene: TRBJ2-2; v_gene: TRBV4-3; CDR3nt: TGCGCCAGCAGCCGCTTTCGACAGGGGACGAACACCGGGGAGCTGTTTTTT; CDR3aa: CASSRFRQGTNTGELFF
d_gene: TRBD1; abundance: NA; j_gene: TRBJ2-1; v_gene: TRBV28; CDR3nt: TGTGCCAGCAGTACCCCCCGACAGGGGGCGTACAATGAGCAGTTCTTC; CDR3aa: CASSTPRQGAYNEQFF
d_gene: NA; abundance: NA; j_gene: TRBJ2-7; v_gene: TRBV11-2; CDR3nt: TGTGCCAGCAGCTTAGGACAGGTTAGCGAGCAGTACTTC; CDR3aa: CASSLGQVSEQYF
d_gene: TRBD1; abundance: NA; j_gene: TRBJ2-1; v_gene: TRBV5-1; CDR3nt: TGCGCCAGCCAAGTGGTAACAGGGGACGGGTCCAATGAGCAGTTCTTC; CDR3aa: CASQVVTGDGSNEQFF
d_gene: NA; abundance: NA; j_gene: TRBJ1-1; v_gene: TRBV5-4; CDR3nt: TGTGCCAGCAGCTTTTTCGGGGGTGAGCTGAACACTGAAGCTTTCTTT; CDR3aa: CASSFFGGELNTEAFF
d_gene: NA; abundance: NA; j_gene: TRBJ2-7; v_gene: TRBV4-3; CDR3nt: TGCGCCAGCAGTCAGGGGAGGGGCTCCTACGAGCAGTACTTC; CDR3aa: CASSQGRGSYEQYF
d_gene: TRBD2; abundance: NA; j_gene: TRBJ2-1; v_gene: TRBV27; CDR3nt: TGTGCCAGCAGTTTATTCGGACTAGCGGACAATGAGCAGTTCTTC; CDR3aa: CASSLFGLADNEQFF
d_gene: NA; abundance: NA; j_gene: TRBJ2-1; v_gene: TRBV19; CDR3nt: TGTGCCAGTAGCGGGAGTGGGCAGTTCTTC; CDR3aa: CASSGSGQFF
d_gene: NA; abundance: NA; j_gene: TRBJ2-7; v_gene: TRBV24-1; CDR3nt: TGTGCCACCAGTGAAACGGGGGCCTACGAGCAGTACTTC; CDR3aa: CATSETGAYEQYF
d_gene: NA; abundance: NA; j_gene: TRBJ1-2; v_gene: TRBV9; CDR3nt: TGTGCCAGCAGCCCGACGACAGGAAGCTATGGCTACACCTTC; CDR3aa: CASSPTTGSYGYTF
d_gene: NA; abundance: NA; j_gene: TRBJ1-4; v_gene: TRBV7-8; CDR3nt: TGTGCCAGCAGACGGGTGGGCAGCCTTGGGGAGAAACTGTTTTTT; CDR3aa: CASRRVGSLGEKLFF
d_gene: NA; abundance: NA; j_gene: TRBJ2-3; v_gene: TRBV6-1; CDR3nt: TGTGCCAGCAGTGAAACCCGGAATCAAGAGGCAGATACGCAGTATTTT; CDR3aa: CASSETRNQEADTQYF
d_gene: TRBD2; abundance: NA; j_gene: TRBJ2-2; v_gene: TRBV2; CDR3nt: TGTGCCAGCAGTGAAACTAGCGGGATAATCGGGGAGCTGTTTTTT; CDR3aa: CASSETSGIIGELFF
d_gene: TRBD1; abundance: once; j_gene: TRBJ1-2; v_gene: TRBV2; CDR3nt: TGTGCCAGCAGGGCGACAGGGGGGGACCCCTACACCTTC; CDR3aa: CASRATGGDPYTF
d_gene: TRBD2; abundance: NA; j_gene: TRBJ2-1; v_gene: TRBV14; CDR3nt: TGTGCCAGCAGCGAAGGGACTAGCGGGAGTATCTACAATGAGCAGTTCTTC; CDR3aa: CASSEGTSGSIYNEQFF
d_gene: TRBD1; abundance: NA; j_gene: TRBJ2-7; v_gene: TRBV2; CDR3nt: TGTGCCAGCACCTTAGGGGGACAGGGGCGCTACGAGCAGTACTTC; CDR3aa: CASTLGGQGRYEQYF
d_gene: NA; abundance: NA; j_gene: TRBJ1-5; v_gene: TRBV7-2; CDR3nt: TGTGCCAGCAGCTTAGCTCAGCTAGGACAGCCCCAGCATTTT; CDR3aa: CASSLAQLGQPQHF
d_gene: NA; abundance: NA; j_gene: TRBJ1-5; v_gene: TRBV4-3; CDR3nt: TGCGCCAGCAGCCAATGGCGGGGTCAGCCCCAGCATTTT; CDR3aa: CASSQWRGQPQHF